What follows is one T cell receptor (beta chain) and its context. The germline V gene encodes CDR1 SNHLY and CDR2 FYNNEI. With 6 bases clipped from V and 4 bases from J, the junction kept 7 bases outside the gene matches. The CDR3 is made up of 14 amino acids. This entry comes from a study of blood T cell repertoires in COVID-19. Study-level background: Italy, Spain and the United States were the sources of the convalescent and acute COVID-19 samples. T cells, B-cell-depleted T cells, or PBMCs supplied cDNA or gDNA.

Original analysis: Amplification from reference gene primers served as the basis for estimated nucleated cell counts. The protocol was immunoSEQ multiplex PCR, while the TCRdb copy is restricted to in-frame clones and leaves out a portion. V, J and clone size reflect that table, while D and trimming were determined from the DNA. The profile covers about 400,000 clones, with 80% to 90% appearing a single time and roughly 1.2% taken by the ten largest. The specimen was peripheral blood. This TCR came from a man aged 35 to 55 with acute or convalescent COVID-19. The V gene is TRBV2, the J gene TRBJ2-7, with TRBD2 matching 9 bases. The CDR3 reads CASSPGLAAYEQYF. CDR3 coding DNA: TGTGCCAGCAGCCCGGGACTAGCAGCTTACGAGCAGTACTTC.